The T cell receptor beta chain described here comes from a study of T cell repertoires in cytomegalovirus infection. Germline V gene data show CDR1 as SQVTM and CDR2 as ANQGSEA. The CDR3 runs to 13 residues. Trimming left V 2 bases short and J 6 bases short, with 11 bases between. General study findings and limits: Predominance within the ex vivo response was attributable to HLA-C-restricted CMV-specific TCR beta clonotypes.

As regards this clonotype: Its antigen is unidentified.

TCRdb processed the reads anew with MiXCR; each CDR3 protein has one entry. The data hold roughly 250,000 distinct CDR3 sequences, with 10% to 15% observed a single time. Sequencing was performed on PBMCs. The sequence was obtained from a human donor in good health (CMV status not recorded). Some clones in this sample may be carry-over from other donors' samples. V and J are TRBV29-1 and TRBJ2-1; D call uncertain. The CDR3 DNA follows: TGCAGCGTTGAAAGTCCAGCGAGCAATGAGCAGTTCTTC. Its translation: CSVESPASNEQFF.